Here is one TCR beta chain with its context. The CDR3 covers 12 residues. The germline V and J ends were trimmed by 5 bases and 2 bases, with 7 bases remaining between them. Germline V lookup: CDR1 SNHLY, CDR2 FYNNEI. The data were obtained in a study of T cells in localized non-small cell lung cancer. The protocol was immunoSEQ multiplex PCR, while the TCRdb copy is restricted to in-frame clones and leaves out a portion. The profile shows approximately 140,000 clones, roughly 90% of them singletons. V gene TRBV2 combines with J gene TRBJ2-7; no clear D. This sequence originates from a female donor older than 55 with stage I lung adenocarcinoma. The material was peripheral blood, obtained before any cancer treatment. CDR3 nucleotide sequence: TGTGCCAGCAGTTATGCAGCCTACGAGCAGTACTTC. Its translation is CASSYAAYEQYF.